These T cell receptor beta chains were read from a single sample in a study of PD-1 blockade in classical Hodgkin lymphoma. Produced via immunoSEQ multiplex PCR; TCRdb's table is partial and in-frame only. The sample includes 30,000 or so clones, approximately 80% seen only once; the top ten take approximately 17%. The material sequenced was peripheral blood mononuclear cells (PBMCs), taken before the fourth cycle of nivolumab. The receptors come from a human donor with classical Hodgkin lymphoma. Each CDR3 is given with its conserved first and last residue. The order of the fields is D gene, CDR3 length, J gene, V gene, clone size, CDR3 DNA, CDR3 protein. The D gene is left open where the match is weak. Clone size is given for some rows only: seen once, a few or many times, or a class if the clone is expanded.

TRBD2,17,TRBJ2-2,TRBV9,few,TGTGCCAGCAGCCTTGCCGGGACTAGCATTAACACCGGGGAGCTGTTTTTT,CASSLAGTSINTGELFF
NA,12,TRBJ2-7,TRBV7-9,NA,TGTGCCAGCAGCCAACAGGGATTCGAGCAGTACTTC,CASSQQGFEQYF
TRBD2,14,TRBJ2-5,TRBV9,NA,TGTGCCAGCAGCCCCCGGGAGGGTAGGGAGACCCAGTACTTC,CASSPREGRETQYF
NA,15,TRBJ2-3,TRBV5-1,NA,TGCGCCAGCAGCTGGGCAGGGGAGTTCACAGATACGCAGTATTTT,CASSWAGEFTDTQYF
TRBD2,16,TRBJ2-3,TRBV4-2,NA,TGTGCCAGCAGCCCCGCGGGGGGTGTCGGCACAGATACGCAGTATTTT,CASSPAGGVGTDTQYF
NA,15,TRBJ1-1,TRBV19,NA,TGTGCCAGTAGTATAGAGGGGGCAGGAAACACTGAAGCTTTCTTT,CASSIEGAGNTEAFF
NA,14,TRBJ1-1,TRBV5-1,NA,TGCGCCAGCAGCTTGGACAGGCAACCTGGGGAAGCTTTCTTT,CASSLDRQPGEAFF
NA,16,TRBJ1-4,TRBV7-8,NA,TGTGCCAGCAGCTTCCTGACGAGGGGGACTAATGAAAAACTGTTTTTT,CASSFLTRGTNEKLFF
NA,15,TRBJ2-1,TRBV7-3,NA,TGTGCCAGCAGCGTCGGGAGCCTCCACCACACTGAGCAGTTCTTC,CASSVGSLHHTEQFF
TRBD1,13,TRBJ1-2,TRBV25-1,few,TGTGCCAGCAGTTGGGGACAGGCATATGGCTACACCTTC,CASSWGQAYGYTF
TRBD1,11,TRBJ1-1,TRBV2,NA,TGTGCCAGCAGCCAAGACAGGGTGGCTTTCTTT,CASSQDRVAFF
NA,12,TRBJ2-3,TRBV7-1,NA,TGTGCCAGCAGCTTAGTGGGGGATACGCAGTATTTT,CASSLVGDTQYF
NA,15,TRBJ2-1,TRBV5-1,NA,TGCGCCAGCAGCGACGGTAGGGGCGCCTACAATGAGCAGTTCTTC,CASSDGRGAYNEQFF
NA,14,TRBJ2-3,TRBV7-3,NA,TGTGCCAGCAGCCGAGCAGGGGCTACAGATACGCAGTATTTT,CASSRAGATDTQYF
NA,16,TRBJ2-1,TRBV7-8,NA,TGTGCCAGCAGCTTAATGGGGGCGGGCCCGGCGAATGAGCAGTTCTTC,CASSLMGAGPANEQFF
NA,15,TRBJ2-3,TRBV19,NA,TGTGCCAGTAGTATTGGAGGGACTCCCTCAGATACGCAGTATTTT,CASSIGGTPSDTQYF
NA,13,TRBJ1-2,TRBV18,NA,TGTGCCAGCTCACCGGACAGATACTATGGCTACACCTTC,CASSPDRYYGYTF
NA,12,TRBJ2-5,TRBV29-1,once,TGCAGCGTTCCACATCTCCAAGAGACCCAGTACTTC,CSVPHLQETQYF
NA,16,TRBJ2-6,TRBV10-3,once,TGTGCCATCAGTGAGTCCAAAAGCTCTGGGGCCAACGTCCTGACTTTC,CAISESKSSGANVLTF
NA,11,TRBJ2-7,TRBV11-2,NA,TGTGCCAGCAGCCGAGGGTACGAGCAGTACTTC,CASSRGYEQYF
NA,16,TRBJ2-5,TRBV27,NA,TGTGCCAGCAGTTTAAGGGGACCCGAATTTCAAGAGACCCAGTACTTC,CASSLRGPEFQETQYF
NA,13,TRBJ2-7,TRBV10-3,NA,TGTGCCAGCGGGATGCGGGGTTCCTACGAGCAGTACTTC,CASGMRGSYEQYF
TRBD1,14,TRBJ2-1,TRBV18,NA,TGTGCCAGCTCACCACCGACAGGGGTAAATGAGCAGTTCTTC,CASSPPTGVNEQFF
NA,16,TRBJ2-5,TRBV4-3,once,TGCGCCAGCAGCCAAGGTAACATACTTAAGAAGGAGACCCAGTACTTC,CASSQGNILKKETQYF
NA,11,TRBJ1-5,TRBV28,few,TGTGTCAGCAGAGGCAGGGAGGCCCAGCATTTT,CVSRGREAQHF
NA,16,TRBJ1-6,TRBV6-6,NA,TGTGCCAGCAGAGCCGACGGGAGCTCCTATAATTCACCCCTCCACTTT,CASRADGSSYNSPLHF
NA,16,TRBJ2-3,TRBV7-9,NA,TGTGCCAGCAGCTTCCCGATTCCGCATCCCACAGATACGCAGTATTTT,CASSFPIPHPTDTQYF